This T cell receptor (beta chain) was documented in a study of resident and recirculating memory T cells in vitiligo. Study-level background: Shave-biopsy epidermis from lesional and nonlesional skin was sequenced alongside PBMCs.

Stable patients also lacked confetti depigmentation, a sign of active vitiligo. Germline V gene data show CDR1 as KGHSH and CDR2 as LQKENI. The CDR3 has 15 residues. V was pared by 2 bases and J by 1 base, with 1 base of the junction left unmatched. On this clone: The antigen remains undetermined.

Notes on the study in general: Different lesions suggested infiltration by different T cell clones.

TCRdb keeps only in-frame clones here, not all; method: immunoSEQ multiplex PCR. This table has around 38,000 clones, around 90% appearing once. The rearrangement joins TRBV18 to TRBJ2-2; 7 positions agree with TRBD2. This clonotype was sampled from a male donor with vitiligo. The sample was blood. CDR3 sequence (DNA): TGTGCCAGCTCACCAGGGAGGGGGAACACCGGGGAGCTGTTTTTT. Its protein is CASSPGRGNTGELFF.